The subject of this entry is one T cell receptor (beta chain). This clone's antigen is unknown. Nothing much larger sits one base from this clone, and base qualities are not available. The library was prepared using 5' RACE. TCRdb records NextSeq 500 as the sequencer. The TCR library protocol attached unique molecular identifiers to individual cDNA molecules to correct for sequencing error and PCR bias. Sequencing covered both TCR alpha and beta chains, and within each sample the abundances of alpha and beta sequences were tightly co-correlated. Under the source paper's analysis protocol: Decombinator V4 was used to annotate TCR sequences for V gene, J gene and CDR3. TCRs were defined as expanded if a significant change between any two time points was detected under a Poisson model with p below 0.0001. TCR abundances were normalised to the total number of TCRs sequenced per sample and expressed as counts per million. TRAV1-2 paired with TRAJ12, TRAJ20 or TRAJ33 defined MAIT TCRs, while TRAV10 paired with TRAJ18 defined iNKT TCRs. VDJdb, accessed 1 November 2021, was searched for CMV, EBV and SARS-CoV-2 annotated TCRs, with TCRs annotated for multiple antigens excluded. TCRdb reran the public reads through fastp at Q25 and MiXCR, keeping productive beta chains. Identical CDR3 proteins give one entry, which carries the most common genes and DNA. The V and J calls here are based on TCRdb, not the publication. Counted in this sample were about 98,000 distinct CDR3 sequences; approximately 11% of them appeared once. The ten largest clonotypes hold 5.1% of the sample.

Set within a cohort of healthcare workers in London, UK, this nested case-control study involved weekly PCR testing of nasopharyngeal swabs along with blood sampling. Healthcare workers were recruited during the week of the UK lockdown, between 23 and 31 March 2020, and followed weekly for up to about 16 weeks. The sample originates from a study of early T cells in non-severe SARS-CoV-2 infection (dated by TCRdb to the early 2020s). Concerning the study at large: Bulk RNA from unsorted whole blood was used for TCR sequencing, so alpha and beta chains could not be paired.

The CDR1 and CDR2 encoded by the germline V gene (reference sequence) are LGHDT and YNNKEL. V was cut back by 1 base and J by 12 bases, leaving a gap of 10 bases between them. There are 12 amino acids in the CDR3, from cysteine to phenylalanine inclusive. Only CDR3 DNA remains: 36 bases, in frame from the first base. Overall results and qualifications from the work: VDJdb matching was skewed toward anti-spike CD8 responses and likely underestimated virus-specific expansions by missing private and CD4 specificities.

The clonotype comes from an adult who was a healthcare worker with PCR-confirmed SARS-CoV-2 infection or an uninfected control (not recorded which). The chain links TRBV3-1 with TRBJ2-1; no D gene call is confident. Sequencing used whole blood. The DNA is TGTGCCAGCAGCCAAGTTTACGCTGGGCAGTTCTTC. It is translated as CASSQVYAGQFF.